The 6 T cell receptor beta chains below all came from one sample that was sequenced in a study of blood T cell repertoires in COVID-19. Here immunoSEQ multiplex PCR was the method, and the copy in TCRdb shows in-frame clones only, minus some. There are hundreds of thousands of clones in the sample; about 81% occur only once, and around 4.1% lies in the top ten. Material for sequencing was PBMCs or T cells enriched from blood (not recorded which). These receptors all stem from a man aged 25-40 years with acute COVID-19.

The rearrangement uses TRBV4-1 and TRBJ2-5; possibly TRBD1 for D (6 bases). Per the germline V gene, CDR1 is MGHRA and CDR2 is YSYEKL. CDR3 length equals 15 residues. V was clipped by 1 base and J by 5 bases, with 14 bases between them. CDR3 sequence reads: CASSQGSGVGETQYF. The CDR3 nucleotides read TGCGCCAGCAGCCAAGGCTCAGGGGTAGGGGAGACCCAGTACTTC.

The CDR3, as DNA: TGTGCCAGCAGCCAAGAGTGGACTTCGATCAGCACAGATACGCAGTATTTT. Amino acids: CASSQEWTSISTDTQYF. The V gene is TRBV4-2, the J gene TRBJ2-3; D is possibly TRBD2 (5 bases). This CDR3 is 17 amino acids long. Trimming left V 0 bases short and J 0 bases short, with 13 bases between. Germline assignment: CDR1 LGHNA and CDR2 YNFKEQ.

The chain joins TRBV11-2 to TRBJ2-1; D ambiguous. CDR3 length: 13 amino acids. Trimming removed 1 base from V and 14 bases from J, with 15 bases in between. Germline assignment: CDR1 SGHAT and CDR2 FQNNGV. The CDR3 here is CASSLGRLPQEFF. DNA of the CDR3: TGTGCCAGCAGCTTAGGCCGCCTCCCCCAGGAGTTCTTC.

This chain joins TRBV19 and TRBJ2-3; no clear D. Germline values: CDR1 LNHDA, CDR2 SQIVND (reference sequence). V was cut by 4 bases and J by 1 base, with 9 bases left in between. The CDR3 loop spans 14 amino acids. The CDR3 sequence: CASSRLSGTDTQYF. The CDR3 coding sequence is TGTGCCAGTAGTAGGTTGAGTGGCACAGATACGCAGTATTTT.

The V gene is TRBV2, the J gene TRBJ1-2, with D possibly matching TRBD1 (5 bases). The CDR3 spans 14 residues. The V end lost 8 bases, the J end lost 8 bases, and 21 bases lay between the germline ends. Germline lookup yields CDR1 SNHLY and CDR2 FYNNEI. The CDR3 sequence: CASGLSRGAGGYTF. CDR3 bases: TGTGCCAGCGGATTATCTCGGGGCGCGGGGGGCTACACCTTC.

This chain links TRBV19 with TRBJ1-1, with TRBD1 as a possible D gene (5 bases). V was shortened by 3 bases and J by 1 base, with 9 bases between the two germline ends. Germline-derived CDR1 and CDR2 are LNHDA and SQIVND (reference sequence). CDR3 length equals 14 residues. The CDR3 DNA reads TGTGCCAGTAGTATTAGCAGGGCGAACACTGAAGCTTTCTTT. This codes for CASSISRANTEAFF.